The rows below give T cell receptor beta chains drawn from one sample of a study of T-cell memory formation after mild COVID-19. MiXCR was run by TCRdb on the 5' RACE reads, yielding one entry per CDR3 protein. The top ten clones hold about a fifth of a sample with some 340,000 distinct CDR3 sequences, 10% to 15% of them seen once. What was sequenced was PBMCs or a T cell subset sorted from them (not recorded which). The receptors originated from a young man who had mild COVID-19 (a few samples of this study predate the infection). Cell type and time point are not known. Both conserved end residues are part of each CDR3. Each record gives: V gene, clone size, J gene, D gene, CDR3 protein, CDR3 DNA. The D gene is left open where the match is weak. Only part of the rows carry a size: once, few, many, or a class if the clone is expanded.

V gene: TRBV12-3/TRBV12-4; clone size: many; J gene: TRBJ1-6; D gene: NA; CDR3 protein: CASSLHNSPLHF; CDR3 DNA: TGTGCCAGCAGTTTACATAATTCACCCCTCCACTTT
V gene: TRBV5-1; clone size: NA; J gene: TRBJ2-3; D gene: NA; CDR3 protein: CASSPLAPSGDTQYF; CDR3 DNA: TGCGCCAGCAGCCCCTTGGCACCGAGCGGGGATACGCAGTATTTT
V gene: TRBV20-1; clone size: few; J gene: TRBJ2-3; D gene: NA; CDR3 protein: CSARKGSTDTQYF; CDR3 DNA: TGCAGTGCTAGGAAGGGGAGCACAGATACGCAGTATTTT
V gene: TRBV7-2; clone size: NA; J gene: TRBJ1-2; D gene: TRBD1; CDR3 protein: CASSFTGAIYGYTF; CDR3 DNA: TGTGCCAGCAGCTTTACAGGGGCTATCTATGGCTACACCTTC
V gene: TRBV2; clone size: many; J gene: TRBJ2-7; D gene: NA; CDR3 protein: CASTPWGEQYF; CDR3 DNA: TGTGCCAGCACCCCTTGGGGCGAGCAGTACTTC
V gene: TRBV29-1; clone size: few; J gene: TRBJ2-7; D gene: NA; CDR3 protein: CSVGGPDEQYF; CDR3 DNA: TGCAGCGTTGGGGGGCCAGACGAGCAGTACTTC
V gene: TRBV11-2; clone size: NA; J gene: TRBJ1-1; D gene: NA; CDR3 protein: CASSSREVNTEAFF; CDR3 DNA: TGTGCCAGCAGCTCTCGGGAAGTGAACACTGAAGCTTTCTTT
V gene: TRBV6-2/TRBV6-3; clone size: NA; J gene: TRBJ2-1; D gene: NA; CDR3 protein: CASSSFHEGLNEQFF; CDR3 DNA: TGTGCCAGCAGTTCTTTCCACGAGGGGCTCAATGAGCAGTTCTTC
V gene: TRBV30; clone size: few; J gene: TRBJ1-1; D gene: TRBD1; CDR3 protein: CACRNRDRGMNTEAFF; CDR3 DNA: TGTGCCTGCAGAAACCGGGACAGGGGGATGAACACTGAAGCTTTCTTT
V gene: TRBV23-1; clone size: NA; J gene: TRBJ2-1; D gene: NA; CDR3 protein: CASSRPVLRNEQFF; CDR3 DNA: TGCGCCAGCAGTCGCCCGGTCCTGCGGAATGAGCAGTTCTTC
V gene: TRBV7-2; clone size: NA; J gene: TRBJ2-1; D gene: TRBD2; CDR3 protein: CASSLAAGGLYNEQFF; CDR3 DNA: TGTGCCAGCAGCTTAGCGGCGGGGGGTCTCTACAATGAGCAGTTCTTC
V gene: TRBV6-5; clone size: NA; J gene: TRBJ2-5; D gene: TRBD1; CDR3 protein: CASSYGGTGGETQYF; CDR3 DNA: TGTGCCAGCAGTTACGGTGGGACAGGGGGGGAGACCCAGTACTTC
V gene: TRBV7-2; clone size: many; J gene: TRBJ2-4; D gene: NA; CDR3 protein: CASSLAASRGKNIQYF; CDR3 DNA: TGTGCCAGCAGCTTAGCTGCCTCAAGGGGCAAAAACATTCAGTACTTC
V gene: TRBV14; clone size: NA; J gene: TRBJ2-3; D gene: TRBD2; CDR3 protein: CASSPGRGVTDTQYF; CDR3 DNA: TGTGCCAGCAGCCCCGGGCGGGGGGTCACAGATACGCAGTATTTT
V gene: TRBV7-9; clone size: few; J gene: TRBJ2-1; D gene: TRBD2; CDR3 protein: CASSQRGIAGLNNEQFF; CDR3 DNA: TGTGCCAGCAGCCAACGAGGGATAGCGGGGCTCAACAATGAGCAGTTCTTC
V gene: TRBV12-3/TRBV12-4; clone size: few; J gene: TRBJ2-5; D gene: TRBD2; CDR3 protein: CASSLFTSGQETQYF; CDR3 DNA: TGTGCCAGCAGTTTGTTCACTAGCGGTCAAGAGACCCAGTACTTC
V gene: TRBV7-9; clone size: NA; J gene: TRBJ1-6; D gene: NA; CDR3 protein: CASSSDRENSYNSPLHF; CDR3 DNA: TGTGCCAGCAGCTCGGACAGAGAGAACTCCTATAATTCACCCCTCCACTTT
V gene: TRBV6-5; clone size: few; J gene: TRBJ1-5; D gene: NA; CDR3 protein: CASSYKGSVPQHF; CDR3 DNA: TGTGCCAGCAGTTACAAGGGGAGCGTACCCCAGCATTTT
V gene: TRBV10-3; clone size: few; J gene: TRBJ1-4; D gene: NA; CDR3 protein: CAISSDGGTNEKLFF; CDR3 DNA: TGTGCCATCAGTTCTGATGGAGGAACTAATGAAAAACTGTTTTTT
V gene: TRBV4-1; clone size: few; J gene: TRBJ2-3; D gene: NA; CDR3 protein: CASQGTADTQYF; CDR3 DNA: TGCGCCAGTCAGGGGACCGCAGATACGCAGTATTTT
V gene: TRBV6-6; clone size: NA; J gene: TRBJ1-5; D gene: NA; CDR3 protein: CASTIRQAGLQPQHF; CDR3 DNA: TGTGCCAGCACCATTAGACAGGCCGGGTTACAGCCCCAGCATTTT
V gene: TRBV5-1; clone size: few; J gene: TRBJ2-5; D gene: NA; CDR3 protein: CASNPGLGSETQYF; CDR3 DNA: TGCGCCAGCAACCCCGGTCTGGGGTCTGAGACCCAGTACTTC
V gene: TRBV6-5; clone size: few; J gene: TRBJ2-3; D gene: TRBD2; CDR3 protein: CASSLTSGGVSQYF; CDR3 DNA: TGTGCCAGCAGCCTGACTAGCGGGGGGGTTTCGCAGTATTTT
V gene: TRBV9; clone size: few; J gene: TRBJ1-3; D gene: NA; CDR3 protein: CASSNGDSGNTIYF; CDR3 DNA: TGTGCCAGCAGCAACGGGGACTCTGGAAACACCATATATTTT
V gene: TRBV10-1; clone size: NA; J gene: TRBJ2-3; D gene: NA; CDR3 protein: CASSESSGVTDTQYF; CDR3 DNA: TGCGCCAGCAGTGAGTCTTCGGGAGTCACAGATACGCAGTATTTT
V gene: TRBV5-8; clone size: NA; J gene: TRBJ1-2; D gene: NA; CDR3 protein: CASSLVAGANYGYTF; CDR3 DNA: TGTGCCAGCAGCTTGGTGGCCGGAGCTAACTATGGCTACACCTTC
V gene: TRBV12-3/TRBV12-4; clone size: NA; J gene: TRBJ2-1; D gene: TRBD2; CDR3 protein: CASTLAGGPYNEQFF; CDR3 DNA: TGTGCCAGCACCCTAGCGGGGGGCCCCTACAATGAGCAGTTCTTC
V gene: TRBV12-5; clone size: NA; J gene: TRBJ1-1; D gene: TRBD1; CDR3 protein: CARKDRVGAEAFF; CDR3 DNA: TGTGCTAGAAAGGACAGGGTTGGGGCTGAAGCTTTCTTT
V gene: TRBV12-3/TRBV12-4; clone size: NA; J gene: TRBJ1-5; D gene: NA; CDR3 protein: CASTLAGGNQPQHF; CDR3 DNA: TGTGCCAGCACCCTGGCGGGGGGCAATCAGCCCCAGCATTTT
V gene: TRBV5-1; clone size: few; J gene: TRBJ1-6; D gene: TRBD1; CDR3 protein: CASGDRPGTGSSPLHF; CDR3 DNA: TGCGCCAGCGGCGACCGCCCCGGGACAGGGAGTTCACCCCTCCACTTT
V gene: TRBV12-3/TRBV12-4; clone size: few; J gene: TRBJ2-1; D gene: TRBD2; CDR3 protein: CASSTLAGLYNEQFF; CDR3 DNA: TGTGCCAGCAGCACCCTAGCGGGCCTCTACAATGAGCAGTTCTTC
V gene: TRBV24-1; clone size: NA; J gene: TRBJ2-1; D gene: NA; CDR3 protein: CATSDPKTGSSYNEQFF; CDR3 DNA: TGTGCCACCAGTGACCCTAAGACGGGAAGCTCCTACAATGAGCAGTTCTTC
V gene: TRBV6-2/TRBV6-3; clone size: NA; J gene: TRBJ2-1; D gene: TRBD1; CDR3 protein: CASSPSPVGTGYNEQFF; CDR3 DNA: TGTGCCAGCAGTCCTTCCCCCGTCGGGACAGGCTACAATGAGCAGTTCTTC
V gene: TRBV7-2; clone size: many; J gene: TRBJ2-2; D gene: NA; CDR3 protein: CASSLRTAHTGELFF; CDR3 DNA: TGTGCCAGCAGCTTAAGGACAGCACACACCGGGGAGCTGTTTTTT
V gene: TRBV5-5; clone size: few; J gene: TRBJ2-1; D gene: TRBD2; CDR3 protein: CASSLLLAGGYNEQFF; CDR3 DNA: TGTGCCAGCAGCTTGCTGCTAGCGGGGGGATACAATGAGCAGTTCTTC
V gene: TRBV7-2; clone size: NA; J gene: TRBJ2-1; D gene: NA; CDR3 protein: CASSSPTGYNEQFF; CDR3 DNA: TGTGCCAGCAGCAGCCCGACAGGCTACAATGAGCAGTTCTTC
V gene: TRBV24-1; clone size: NA; J gene: TRBJ1-2; D gene: NA; CDR3 protein: CATSMGGHSGYGYTF; CDR3 DNA: TGTGCCACCAGCATGGGAGGACACTCTGGGTATGGCTACACCTTC
V gene: TRBV30; clone size: few; J gene: TRBJ2-1; D gene: NA; CDR3 protein: CAWIRGAHNEQFF; CDR3 DNA: TGTGCCTGGATACGGGGAGCTCACAATGAGCAGTTCTTC
V gene: TRBV7-8; clone size: NA; J gene: TRBJ2-7; D gene: NA; CDR3 protein: CASSPGNGVLYEQYF; CDR3 DNA: TGTGCCAGCAGCCCGGGGAATGGTGTTCTGTACGAGCAGTACTTC
V gene: TRBV7-2; clone size: many; J gene: TRBJ2-2; D gene: NA; CDR3 protein: CASSLVGWSGELFF; CDR3 DNA: TGTGCCAGCAGCTTAGTGGGATGGTCCGGGGAGCTGTTTTTT
V gene: TRBV6-5; clone size: NA; J gene: TRBJ2-5; D gene: NA; CDR3 protein: CASRGFEGETQYF; CDR3 DNA: TGTGCCAGCAGAGGTTTCGAGGGAGAGACCCAGTACTTC
V gene: TRBV5-5; clone size: few; J gene: TRBJ1-3; D gene: NA; CDR3 protein: CASSLPGLISGNTIYF; CDR3 DNA: TGTGCCAGCAGCTTGCCGGGACTGATCTCTGGAAACACCATATATTTT
V gene: TRBV7-9; clone size: few; J gene: TRBJ2-1; D gene: NA; CDR3 protein: CASSPQGGQFF; CDR3 DNA: TGTGCCAGCAGCCCCCAGGGCGGGCAGTTCTTC
V gene: TRBV20-1; clone size: few; J gene: TRBJ2-3; D gene: TRBD2; CDR3 protein: CSATTSGGNTDTQYF; CDR3 DNA: TGCAGTGCCACTACTAGCGGGGGAAACACAGATACGCAGTATTTT
V gene: TRBV24-1; clone size: NA; J gene: TRBJ1-1; D gene: TRBD1; CDR3 protein: CATSDSGTGEAFF; CDR3 DNA: TGTGCCACCAGTGATTCGGGGACAGGTGAAGCTTTCTTT
V gene: TRBV12-5; clone size: NA; J gene: TRBJ2-1; D gene: TRBD2; CDR3 protein: CASGLRGGAYNEQFF; CDR3 DNA: TGTGCTAGTGGTTTGCGGGGGGGGGCCTACAATGAGCAGTTCTTC
V gene: TRBV5-1; clone size: few; J gene: TRBJ2-3; D gene: TRBD2; CDR3 protein: CASSFQLAGSDTQYF; CDR3 DNA: TGCGCCAGCAGCTTCCAACTAGCGGGTTCAGATACGCAGTATTTT
V gene: TRBV5-4; clone size: few; J gene: TRBJ2-3; D gene: NA; CDR3 protein: CASSLFMGEDTQYF; CDR3 DNA: TGTGCCAGCAGCTTGTTTATGGGGGAGGATACGCAGTATTTT
V gene: TRBV5-6; clone size: NA; J gene: TRBJ1-4; D gene: TRBD1; CDR3 protein: CASSVRDRGLKLFF; CDR3 DNA: TGTGCCAGCAGCGTCCGAGACAGGGGGCTAAAACTGTTTTTT
V gene: TRBV19; clone size: many; J gene: TRBJ1-5; D gene: NA; CDR3 protein: CASRSYSHQPQHF; CDR3 DNA: TGTGCCAGTAGATCATATAGTCATCAGCCCCAGCATTTT
V gene: TRBV12-5; clone size: many; J gene: TRBJ2-2; D gene: NA; CDR3 protein: CASGLLTGRASTGELFF; CDR3 DNA: TGTGCTAGTGGTTTGTTAACAGGTCGCGCATCCACCGGGGAGCTGTTTTTT
V gene: TRBV6-1; clone size: NA; J gene: TRBJ1-3; D gene: NA; CDR3 protein: CASSEVGNSGNTIYF; CDR3 DNA: TGTGCCAGCAGTGAAGTTGGGAACTCTGGAAACACCATATATTTT
V gene: TRBV29-1; clone size: few; J gene: TRBJ2-7; D gene: NA; CDR3 protein: CSVEVLGYEQYF; CDR3 DNA: TGCAGCGTTGAAGTCCTGGGATACGAGCAGTACTTC
V gene: TRBV7-3; clone size: few; J gene: TRBJ1-1; D gene: NA; CDR3 protein: CASSLYQGITEAFF; CDR3 DNA: TGTGCCAGCAGCTTATACCAGGGTATCACTGAAGCTTTCTTT
V gene: TRBV3-1; clone size: NA; J gene: TRBJ1-5; D gene: NA; CDR3 protein: CASSQESRNQPQHF; CDR3 DNA: TGTGCCAGCAGCCAAGAGTCCAGAAATCAGCCCCAGCATTTT
V gene: TRBV7-2; clone size: few; J gene: TRBJ2-2; D gene: NA; CDR3 protein: CASSFRDSSGVGELFF; CDR3 DNA: TGTGCCAGCAGCTTCCGGGACAGCTCGGGAGTCGGGGAGCTGTTTTTT
V gene: TRBV7-2; clone size: few; J gene: TRBJ2-1; D gene: NA; CDR3 protein: CASSLGAATNEQFF; CDR3 DNA: TGTGCCAGCAGCTTAGGCGCGGCAACTAATGAGCAGTTCTTC
V gene: TRBV7-2; clone size: NA; J gene: TRBJ2-5; D gene: NA; CDR3 protein: CASSLVWQETQYF; CDR3 DNA: TGTGCCAGCAGCTTAGTCTGGCAAGAGACCCAGTACTTC
V gene: TRBV11-2; clone size: NA; J gene: TRBJ2-1; D gene: NA; CDR3 protein: CASSFNVGSYNEQFF; CDR3 DNA: TGTGCCAGCAGCTTTAACGTGGGCTCCTACAATGAGCAGTTCTTC
V gene: TRBV10-3; clone size: NA; J gene: TRBJ1-1; D gene: TRBD1; CDR3 protein: CAISQEARDRGVNTEAFF; CDR3 DNA: TGTGCCATCAGCCAGGAAGCCCGGGACAGGGGAGTAAACACTGAAGCTTTCTTT